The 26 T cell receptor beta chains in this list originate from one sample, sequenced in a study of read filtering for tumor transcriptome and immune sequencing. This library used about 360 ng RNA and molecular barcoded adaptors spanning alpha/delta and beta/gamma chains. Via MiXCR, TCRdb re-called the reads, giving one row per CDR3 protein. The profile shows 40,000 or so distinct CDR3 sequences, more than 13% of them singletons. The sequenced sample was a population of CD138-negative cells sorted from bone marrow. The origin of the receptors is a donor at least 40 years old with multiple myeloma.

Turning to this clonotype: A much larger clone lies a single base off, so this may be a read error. The CDR3 here is CASSADRASGGNQPQHF. For the CDR3, the DNA is TGTGCCAGCAGTGCGGACAGGGCTAGCGGAGGCAATCAGCCCCAGCATTTT. This rearrangement joins TRBV2 to TRBJ1-5, with TRBD1 identical over 8 bases. This CDR3 comprises 17 residues. The V gene end was trimmed by 4 bases and the J gene end by 2 bases; junction bases not matched to a gene: 10. The germline gives CDR1 SNHLY, CDR2 FYNNEI.

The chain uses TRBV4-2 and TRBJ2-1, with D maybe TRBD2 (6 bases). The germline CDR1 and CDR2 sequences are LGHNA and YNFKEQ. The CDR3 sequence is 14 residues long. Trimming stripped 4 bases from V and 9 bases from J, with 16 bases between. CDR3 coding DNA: TGTGCCAGCAGCCGGGGACTTGCCAACATTGAGCAGTTCTTC. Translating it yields CASSRGLANIEQFF.

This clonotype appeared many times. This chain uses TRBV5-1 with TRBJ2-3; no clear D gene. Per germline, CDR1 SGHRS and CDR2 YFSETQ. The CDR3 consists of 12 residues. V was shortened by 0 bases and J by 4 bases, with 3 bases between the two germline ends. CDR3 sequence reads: CASSLEADTQYF. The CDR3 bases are TGCGCCAGCAGCTTGGAAGCAGATACGCAGTATTTT.

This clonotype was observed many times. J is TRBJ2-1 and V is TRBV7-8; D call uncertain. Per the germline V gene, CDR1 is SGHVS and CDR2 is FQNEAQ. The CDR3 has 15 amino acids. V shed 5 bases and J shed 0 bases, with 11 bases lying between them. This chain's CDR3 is CASSQAISSYNEQFF. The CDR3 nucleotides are TGTGCCAGCAGCCAAGCTATCAGCTCCTACAATGAGCAGTTCTTC. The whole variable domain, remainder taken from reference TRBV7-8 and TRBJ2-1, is GAGVSQSPRYKVAKRGQDVALRCDPISGHVSLFWYQQALGQGPEFLTYFQNEAQLDKSGLPSDRFFAERPEGSVSTLKIQRTQQEDSAVYLCASSQAISSYNEQFFGPGTRLTVL.

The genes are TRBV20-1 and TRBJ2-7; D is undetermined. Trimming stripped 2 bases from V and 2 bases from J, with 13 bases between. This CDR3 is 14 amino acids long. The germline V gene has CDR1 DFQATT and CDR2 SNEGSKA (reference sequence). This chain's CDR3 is CSARSRATPYEQYF. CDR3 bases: TGCAGTGCTAGAAGTCGAGCCACCCCCTACGAGCAGTACTTC.

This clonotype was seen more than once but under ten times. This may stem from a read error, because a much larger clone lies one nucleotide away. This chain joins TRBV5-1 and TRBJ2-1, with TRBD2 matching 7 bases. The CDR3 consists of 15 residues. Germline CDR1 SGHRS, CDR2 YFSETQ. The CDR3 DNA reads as TGCGCCAGCAGCTTAGCGGGATCCTCCTACAAGGAGCAGTTCTTC. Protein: CASSLAGSSYKEQFF.

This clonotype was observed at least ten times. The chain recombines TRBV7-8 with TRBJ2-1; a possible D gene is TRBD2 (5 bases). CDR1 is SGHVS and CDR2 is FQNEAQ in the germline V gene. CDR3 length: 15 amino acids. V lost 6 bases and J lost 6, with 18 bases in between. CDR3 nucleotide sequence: TGTGCCAGCAGAACCGGGGAAGGAGAGTTCAATGAGCAGTTCTTC. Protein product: CASRTGEGEFNEQFF.

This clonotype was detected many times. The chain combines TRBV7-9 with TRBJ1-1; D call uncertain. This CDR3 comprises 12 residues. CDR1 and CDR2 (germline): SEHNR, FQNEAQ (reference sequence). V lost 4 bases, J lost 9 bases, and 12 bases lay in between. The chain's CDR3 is CASSSYRTQAFF. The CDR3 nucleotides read TGTGCCAGCAGCTCATACAGAACCCAAGCTTTCTTT. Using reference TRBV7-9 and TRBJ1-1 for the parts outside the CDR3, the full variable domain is DTGVSQNPRHKITKRGQNVTFRCDPISEHNRLYWYRQTLGQGPEFLTYFQNEAQLEKSRLLSDRFSAERPKGSFSTLEIQRTEQGDSAMYLCASSSYRTQAFFGQGTRLTVV.

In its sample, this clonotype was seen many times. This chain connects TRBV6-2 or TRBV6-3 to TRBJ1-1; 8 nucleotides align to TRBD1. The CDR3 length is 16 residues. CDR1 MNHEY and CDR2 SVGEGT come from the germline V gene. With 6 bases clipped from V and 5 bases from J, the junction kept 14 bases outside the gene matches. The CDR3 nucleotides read TGTGCCAGCAGCCTCAGGGGGCAGCCGACGAAGACTGAAGCTTTCTTT. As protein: CASSLRGQPTKTEAFF.

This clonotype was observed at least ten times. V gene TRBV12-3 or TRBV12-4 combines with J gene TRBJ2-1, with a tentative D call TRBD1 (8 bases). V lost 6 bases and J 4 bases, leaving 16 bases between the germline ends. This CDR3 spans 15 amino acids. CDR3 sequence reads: CASSPHRGGYNEQFF. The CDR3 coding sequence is TGTGCCAGCAGCCCCCACAGGGGGGGGTACAATGAGCAGTTCTTC.

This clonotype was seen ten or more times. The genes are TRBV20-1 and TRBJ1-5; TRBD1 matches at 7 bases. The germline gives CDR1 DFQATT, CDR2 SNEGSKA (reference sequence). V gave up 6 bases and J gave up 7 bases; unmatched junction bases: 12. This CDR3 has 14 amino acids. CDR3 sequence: CSAQRTGSSQPQHF. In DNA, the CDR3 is TGCAGTGCACAACGGACAGGTTCGAGCCAGCCCCAGCATTTT.

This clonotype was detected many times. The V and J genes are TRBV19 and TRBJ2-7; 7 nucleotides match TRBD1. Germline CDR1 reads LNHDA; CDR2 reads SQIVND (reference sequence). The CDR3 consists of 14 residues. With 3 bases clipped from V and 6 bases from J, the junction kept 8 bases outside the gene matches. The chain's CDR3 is CASSIGTVGSEQYF. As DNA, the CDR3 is TGTGCCAGTAGTATCGGGACAGTAGGCAGCGAGCAGTACTTC.

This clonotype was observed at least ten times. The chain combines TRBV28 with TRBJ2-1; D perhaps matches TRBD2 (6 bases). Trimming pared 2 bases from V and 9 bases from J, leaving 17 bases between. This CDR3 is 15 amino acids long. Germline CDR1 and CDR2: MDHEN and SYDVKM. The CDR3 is CASSLSSGRRGEQFF. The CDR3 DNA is TGTGCCAGCAGTTTAAGTAGCGGTAGACGAGGTGAGCAGTTCTTC.

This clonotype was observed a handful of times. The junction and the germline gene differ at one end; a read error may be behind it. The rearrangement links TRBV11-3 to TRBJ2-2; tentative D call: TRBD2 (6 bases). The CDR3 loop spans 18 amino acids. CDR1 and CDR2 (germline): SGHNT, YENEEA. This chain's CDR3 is CASSLEGRAGKWSGELFF. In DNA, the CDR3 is TGTGCCAGCAGCCTAGAGGGTCGGGCGGGAAAATGGAGCGGGGAGCTGTTTTTT.

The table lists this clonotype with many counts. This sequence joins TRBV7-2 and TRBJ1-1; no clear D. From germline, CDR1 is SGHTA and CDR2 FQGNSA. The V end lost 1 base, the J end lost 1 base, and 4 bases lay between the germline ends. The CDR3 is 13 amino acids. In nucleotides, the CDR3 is TGTGCCAGCAGCTTAGAGAAGAACACTGAAGCTTTCTTT. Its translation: CASSLEKNTEAFF.

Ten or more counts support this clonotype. CDR3 nucleotides: TGTGCCAGCAGTTACTCGGCGTTTGCAGATACGCAGTATTTT. Translated, it gives CASSYSAFADTQYF. This sequence joins TRBV6-6 and TRBJ2-3; the D is unclear. V was cut by 0 bases and J by 4 bases, with 8 bases left in between. CDR3 size: 14 residues. CDR1 is MNHNY and CDR2 is SVGAGI in the germline V gene (reference sequence).

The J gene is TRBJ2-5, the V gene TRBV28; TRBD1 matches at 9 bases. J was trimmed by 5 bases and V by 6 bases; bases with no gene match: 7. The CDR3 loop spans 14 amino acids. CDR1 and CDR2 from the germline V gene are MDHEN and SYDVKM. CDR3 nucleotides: TGTGCCAGCAGGCCAACAGGGGGCTTGGAGACCCAGTACTTC. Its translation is CASRPTGGLETQYF. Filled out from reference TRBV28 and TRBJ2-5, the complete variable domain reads DVKVTQSSRYLVKRTGEKVFLECVQDMDHENMFWYRQDPGLGLRLIYFSYDVKMKEKGDIPEGYSVSREKKERFSLILESASTNQTSMYLCASRPTGGLETQYFGPGTRLLVL.

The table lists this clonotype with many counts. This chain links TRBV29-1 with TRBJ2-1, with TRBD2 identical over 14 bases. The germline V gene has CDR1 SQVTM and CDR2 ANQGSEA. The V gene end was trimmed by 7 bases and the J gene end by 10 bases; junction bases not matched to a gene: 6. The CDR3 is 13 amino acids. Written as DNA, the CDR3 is TGCAGCGCCGGGACTAGCGGGAGTGGCGAGCAGTTCTTC. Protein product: CSAGTSGSGEQFF.

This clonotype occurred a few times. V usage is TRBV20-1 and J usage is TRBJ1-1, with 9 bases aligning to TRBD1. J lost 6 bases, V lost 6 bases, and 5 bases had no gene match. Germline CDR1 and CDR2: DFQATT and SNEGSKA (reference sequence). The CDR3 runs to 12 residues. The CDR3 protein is CSAGGTGSEAFF. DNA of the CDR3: TGCAGTGCAGGGGGGACAGGGTCTGAAGCTTTCTTT.

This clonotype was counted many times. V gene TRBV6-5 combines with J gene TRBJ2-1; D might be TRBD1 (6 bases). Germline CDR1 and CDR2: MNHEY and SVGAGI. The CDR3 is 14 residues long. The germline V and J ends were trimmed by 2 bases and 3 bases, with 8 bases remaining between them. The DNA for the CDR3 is TGTGCCAGCAGTTACGGGACACTCTACAATGAGCAGTTCTTC. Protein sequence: CASSYGTLYNEQFF.

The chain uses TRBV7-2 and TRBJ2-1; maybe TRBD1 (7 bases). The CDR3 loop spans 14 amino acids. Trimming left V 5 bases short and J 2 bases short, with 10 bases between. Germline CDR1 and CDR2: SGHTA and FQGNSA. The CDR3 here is CASSRGTAYNEQFF. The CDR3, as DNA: TGTGCCAGCAGCCGGGGGACAGCCTACAATGAGCAGTTCTTC.

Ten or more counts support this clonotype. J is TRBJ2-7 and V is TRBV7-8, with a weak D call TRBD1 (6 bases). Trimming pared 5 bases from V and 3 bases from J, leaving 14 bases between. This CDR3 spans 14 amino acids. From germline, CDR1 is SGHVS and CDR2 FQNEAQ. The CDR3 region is CASSARQDYYEQYF. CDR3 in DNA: TGTGCCAGCAGCGCCCGACAGGATTACTACGAGCAGTACTTC.

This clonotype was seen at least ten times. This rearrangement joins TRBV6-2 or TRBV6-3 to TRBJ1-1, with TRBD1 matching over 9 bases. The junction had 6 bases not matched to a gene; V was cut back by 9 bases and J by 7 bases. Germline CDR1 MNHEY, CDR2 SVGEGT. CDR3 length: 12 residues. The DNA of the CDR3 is TGTGCCAGTACAGGGGGCCGTCGTGAAGCTTTCTTT. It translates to CASTGGRREAFF.

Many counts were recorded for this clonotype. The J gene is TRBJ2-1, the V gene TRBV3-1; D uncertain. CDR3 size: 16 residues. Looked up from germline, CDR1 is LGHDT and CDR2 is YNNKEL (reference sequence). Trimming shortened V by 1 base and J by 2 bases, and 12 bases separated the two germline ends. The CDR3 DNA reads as TGTGCCAGCAGCCAAGGACGGCCAAACACCTACAATGAGCAGTTCTTC. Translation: CASSQGRPNTYNEQFF.

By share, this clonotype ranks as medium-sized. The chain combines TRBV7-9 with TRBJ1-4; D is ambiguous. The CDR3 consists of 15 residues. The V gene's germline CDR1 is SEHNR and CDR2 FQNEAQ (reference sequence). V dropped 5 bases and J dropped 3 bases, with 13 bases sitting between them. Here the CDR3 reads CASSPWTAANEKLFF. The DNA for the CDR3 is TGTGCCAGCAGCCCCTGGACCGCCGCTAATGAAAAACTGTTTTTT.

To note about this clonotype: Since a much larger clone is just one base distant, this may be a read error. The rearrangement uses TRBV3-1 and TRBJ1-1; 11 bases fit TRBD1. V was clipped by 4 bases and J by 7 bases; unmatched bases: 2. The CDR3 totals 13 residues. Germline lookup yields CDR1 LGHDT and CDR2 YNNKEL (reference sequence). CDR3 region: CASSLGTGGEAFF. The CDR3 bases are TGTGCCAGCAGCCTTGGGACAGGGGGTGAAGCTTTCTTT.